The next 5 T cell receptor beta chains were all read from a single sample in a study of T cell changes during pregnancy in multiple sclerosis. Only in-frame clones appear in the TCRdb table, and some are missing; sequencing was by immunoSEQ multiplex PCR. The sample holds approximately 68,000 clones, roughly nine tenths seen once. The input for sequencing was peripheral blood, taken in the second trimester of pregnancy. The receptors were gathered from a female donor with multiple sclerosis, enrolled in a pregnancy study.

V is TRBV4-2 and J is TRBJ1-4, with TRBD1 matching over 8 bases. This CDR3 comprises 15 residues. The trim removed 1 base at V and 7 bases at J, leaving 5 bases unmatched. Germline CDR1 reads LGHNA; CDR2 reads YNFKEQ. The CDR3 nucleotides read TGTGCCAGCAGCCAAGCCTCGGACAGGGCTGAAAAACTGTTTTTT. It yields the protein CASSQASDRAEKLFF.

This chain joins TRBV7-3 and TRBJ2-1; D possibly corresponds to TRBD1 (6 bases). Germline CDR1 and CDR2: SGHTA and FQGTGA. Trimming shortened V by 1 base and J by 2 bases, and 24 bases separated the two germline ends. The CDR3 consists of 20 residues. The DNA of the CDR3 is TGTGCCAGCAGCTTAAAAGGTACAGGGTATGTGAGAATAGCCTACAATGAGCAGTTCTTC. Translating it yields CASSLKGTGYVRIAYNEQFF.

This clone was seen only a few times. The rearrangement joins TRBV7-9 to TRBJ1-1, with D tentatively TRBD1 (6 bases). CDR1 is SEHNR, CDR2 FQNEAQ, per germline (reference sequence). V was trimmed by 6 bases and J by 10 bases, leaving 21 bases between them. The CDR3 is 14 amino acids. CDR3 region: CASRFQGLGRRAFF. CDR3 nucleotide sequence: TGTGCCAGCAGATTTCAGGGGCTTGGGAGACGAGCTTTCTTT.

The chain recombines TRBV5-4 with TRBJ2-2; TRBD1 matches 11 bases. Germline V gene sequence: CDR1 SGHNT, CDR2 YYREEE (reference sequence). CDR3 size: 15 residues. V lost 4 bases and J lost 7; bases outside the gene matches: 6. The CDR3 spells CASSRDRGDSGELFF. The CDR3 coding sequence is TGTGCCAGCAGCCGGGACAGGGGGGATAGCGGGGAGCTGTTTTTT.

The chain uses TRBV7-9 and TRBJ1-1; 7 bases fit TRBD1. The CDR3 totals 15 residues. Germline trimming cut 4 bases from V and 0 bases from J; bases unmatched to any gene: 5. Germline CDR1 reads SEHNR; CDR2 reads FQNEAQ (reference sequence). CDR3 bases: TGTGCCAGCAGCTCGCGACAGGGTATGAACACTGAAGCTTTCTTT. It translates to CASSSRQGMNTEAFF. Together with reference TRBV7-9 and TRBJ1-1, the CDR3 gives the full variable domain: DTGVSQNPRHKITKRGQNVTFRCDPISEHNRLYWYRQTLGQGPEFLTYFQNEAQLEKSRLLSDRFSAERPKGSFSTLEIQRTEQGDSAMYLCASSSRQGMNTEAFFGQGTRLTVV.